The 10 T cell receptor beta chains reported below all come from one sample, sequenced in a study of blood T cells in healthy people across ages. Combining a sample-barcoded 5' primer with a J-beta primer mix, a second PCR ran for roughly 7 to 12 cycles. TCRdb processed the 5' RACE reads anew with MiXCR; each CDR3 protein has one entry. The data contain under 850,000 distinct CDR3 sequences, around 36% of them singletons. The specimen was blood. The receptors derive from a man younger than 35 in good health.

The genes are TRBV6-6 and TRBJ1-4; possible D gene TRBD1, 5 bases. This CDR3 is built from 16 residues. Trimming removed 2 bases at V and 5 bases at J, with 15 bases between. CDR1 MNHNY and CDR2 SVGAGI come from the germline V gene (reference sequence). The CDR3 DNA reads TGTGCCAGCAGTTACGGGGGGGACGAGCGAAATGAAAAACTGTTTTTT. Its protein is CASSYGGDERNEKLFF.

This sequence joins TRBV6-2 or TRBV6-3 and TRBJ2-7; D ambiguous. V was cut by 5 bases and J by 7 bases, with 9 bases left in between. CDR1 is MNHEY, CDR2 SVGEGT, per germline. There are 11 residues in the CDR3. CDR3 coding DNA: TGTGCCAGCAGTAGGGATCAAGAGCAGTACTTC. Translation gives CASSRDQEQYF.

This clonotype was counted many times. The CDR3 DNA reads as TGTGCCAGCAGCCCCGGGACAGGGGTAGATACGCAGTATTTT. Its translation: CASSPGTGVDTQYF. This rearrangement joins TRBV12-3 or TRBV12-4 to TRBJ2-3; 10 bases line up with TRBD1. Germline trimming cut 6 bases from V and 5 bases from J; bases unmatched to any gene: 5. The CDR3 has 14 amino acids.

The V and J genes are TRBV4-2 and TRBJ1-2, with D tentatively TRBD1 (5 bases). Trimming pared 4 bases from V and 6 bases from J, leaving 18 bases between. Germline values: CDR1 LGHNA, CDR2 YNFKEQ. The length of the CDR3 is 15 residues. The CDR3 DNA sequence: TGTGCCAGCAGCCTTTCATCGGGGGGAAGGGATGGCTACACCTTC. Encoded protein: CASSLSSGGRDGYTF.

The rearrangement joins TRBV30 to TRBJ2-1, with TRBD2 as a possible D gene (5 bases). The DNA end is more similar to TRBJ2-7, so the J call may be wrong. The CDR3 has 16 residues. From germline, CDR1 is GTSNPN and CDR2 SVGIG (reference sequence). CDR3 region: CAWREEDREPYNEQYF. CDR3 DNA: TGTGCCTGGAGAGAGGAGGACCGGGAACCCTACAATGAGCAGTACTTC.

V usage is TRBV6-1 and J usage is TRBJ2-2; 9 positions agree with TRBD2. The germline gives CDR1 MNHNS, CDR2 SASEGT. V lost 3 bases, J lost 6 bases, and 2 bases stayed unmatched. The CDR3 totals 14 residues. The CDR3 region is CASSDGGGAGELFF. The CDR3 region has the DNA TGTGCCAGCAGTGATGGCGGGGGGGCCGGGGAGCTGTTTTTT.

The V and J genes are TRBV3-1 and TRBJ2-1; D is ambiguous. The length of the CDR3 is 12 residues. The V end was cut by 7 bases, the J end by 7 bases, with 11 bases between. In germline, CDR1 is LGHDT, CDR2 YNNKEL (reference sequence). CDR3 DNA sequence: TGTGCCAGCAAGCAGACTGGGAATGAGCAGTTCTTC. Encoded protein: CASKQTGNEQFF.

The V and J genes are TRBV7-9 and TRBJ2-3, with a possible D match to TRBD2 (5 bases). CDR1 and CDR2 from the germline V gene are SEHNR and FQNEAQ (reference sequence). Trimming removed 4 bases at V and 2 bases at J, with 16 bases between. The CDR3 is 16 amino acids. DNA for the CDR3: TGTGCCAGCAGCTCCCGGGGAGAGATGGCCACAGATACGCAGTATTTT. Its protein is CASSSRGEMATDTQYF.

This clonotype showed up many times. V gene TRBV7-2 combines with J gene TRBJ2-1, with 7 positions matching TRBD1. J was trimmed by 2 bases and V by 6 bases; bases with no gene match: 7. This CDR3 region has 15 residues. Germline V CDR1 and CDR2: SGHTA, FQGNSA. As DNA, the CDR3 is TGTGCCAGCAGTCTACGACAGGGACCCTACAATGAGCAGTTCTTC. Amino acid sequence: CASSLRQGPYNEQFF.

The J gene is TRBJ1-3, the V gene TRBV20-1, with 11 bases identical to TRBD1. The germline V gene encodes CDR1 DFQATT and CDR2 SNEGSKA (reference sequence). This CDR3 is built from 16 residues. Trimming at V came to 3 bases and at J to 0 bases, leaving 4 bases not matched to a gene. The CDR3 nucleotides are TGCAGTGCTAGGGGACAGGGGGGACTCTCTGGAAACACCATATATTTT. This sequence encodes CSARGQGGLSGNTIYF.